These 6 T cell receptor beta chains were all obtained from the same sample, sequenced in a study of beta chain features in type 1 diabetes. The study, taken as a whole, reports: Shorter TCRB CDR3s, moderately but significantly so, marked every one of the four CD4+ subsets in Type 1 diabetes patients.

The antigens of these receptors remain unknown. As every portion of the isolated RNA was reverse transcribed, the sequencing read expressed TCRB transcripts. Profiling relied on immunoSEQ multiplex PCR, and the TCRdb table lists in-frame clones only, not all of them. The data show 300,000 to 450,000 clones, with roughly 13% seen just once and 0.0085% to 0.012% held by the top ten. Source material: naive CD4+ T cells from blood. These receptor sequences come from a young woman with type 1 diabetes.

This chain uses TRBV7-3 with TRBJ1-2; TRBD1 is a possible D gene (6 bases). Germline V lookup: CDR1 SGHTA, CDR2 FQGTGA. The ends were cut back, 5 bases at V and 4 bases at J, with 14 bases in the middle. The CDR3 contains 14 residues. The CDR3 reads CASSPSGQPYGYTF. The CDR3 DNA reads TGTGCCAGCAGCCCCTCTGGACAGCCCTATGGCTACACCTTC.

In its sample, this clone was seen a few times. The chain couples TRBV28 to TRBJ2-1; 9 bases align to TRBD2. This CDR3 contains 15 residues. V lost 5 bases, J lost 4 bases, and 6 bases stayed unmatched. From germline, CDR1 is MDHEN and CDR2 SYDVKM. The CDR3 sequence is CASSRAGGSYNEQFF. CDR3 nucleotides: TGTGCCAGCAGTAGAGCGGGAGGTTCGTACAATGAGCAGTTCTTC. The full variable domain, completed using reference TRBV28 and TRBJ2-1, is DVKVTQSSRYLVKRTGEKVFLECVQDMDHENMFWYRQDPGLGLRLIYFSYDVKMKEKGDIPEGYSVSREKKERFSLILESASTNQTSMYLCASSRAGGSYNEQFFGPGTRLTVL.

The chain joins TRBV11-2 to TRBJ1-1, with no clear D. Germline assignment: CDR1 SGHAT and CDR2 FQNNGV. CDR3 length: 13 residues. V lost 2 bases to trimming and J lost 8 bases, with 12 bases between them. CDR3: CASSLRRFLEAFF. The CDR3 region has the DNA TGTGCCAGCAGCTTAAGGCGGTTCTTGGAAGCTTTCTTT.

In its sample, this clone was seen a few times. This chain uses TRBV30 with TRBJ1-5; D is ambiguous. The CDR3 is 13 residues long. Germline V gene data show CDR1 as GTSNPN and CDR2 as SVGIG (reference sequence). Trimming removed 5 bases at V and 3 bases at J, with 11 bases between. This chain's CDR3 is CAWSRLDNQPQHF. DNA for the CDR3: TGTGCCTGGTCTCGCCTAGACAATCAGCCCCAGCATTTT. Drawing the rest from reference TRBV30 and TRBJ1-5, the complete variable domain is SQTIHQWPATLVQPVGSPLSLECTVEGTSNPNLYWYRQAAGRGLQLLFYSVGIGQISSEVPQNLSASRPQDRQFILSSKKLLLSDSGFYLCAWSRLDNQPQHFGDGTRLSIL.

This clone was found a few times. This sequence joins TRBV7-9 and TRBJ2-1; D might be TRBD2 (6 bases). CDR3 size: 15 residues. V was cut by 5 bases and J by 3 bases, with 14 bases left in between. Germline lookup yields CDR1 SEHNR and CDR2 FQNEAQ (reference sequence). CDR3 in DNA: TGTGCCAGCAGCCAGGGACTTTCCGACTACAATGAGCAGTTCTTC. Its translation is CASSQGLSDYNEQFF.

This clone was picked up a small number of times. The chain is built from TRBV25-1 and TRBJ1-4; D may be TRBD1 (6 bases). The CDR3 is made up of 14 amino acids. Looked up from germline, CDR1 is MGHDK and CDR2 is SYGVNS. V lost 3 bases and J 5 bases, leaving 10 bases between the germline ends. The CDR3 here is CASSDGTLNEKLFF. In DNA, the CDR3 is TGTGCCAGCAGTGACGGGACACTGAATGAAAAACTGTTTTTT.